These T cell receptor beta chains were read from a single sample in a study of blood T cell repertoires in COVID-19. TCRdb's copy holds only in-frame clones and misses some; the assay was immunoSEQ multiplex PCR. The sample consists of tens of thousands of clones, about nine tenths of them appearing once. Sequences were obtained from peripheral blood. These receptors were taken from a man aged 18 to 30 with COVID-19, enrolled during active disease. Both conserved end residues are part of each CDR3. Fields, in order: CDR3 protein, V gene, J gene.

CASSRQAQETQYF	TRBV3-1/TRBV3-2	TRBJ2-5
CATSGPLNGTAYGYTF	TRBV15	TRBJ1-2
CASSLQAPPYF	TRBV12-3/TRBV12-4	TRBJ2-3
CASNPTSGAVDTQYF	TRBV27	TRBJ2-3
CASSRDRYNEQFF	TRBV12-3/TRBV12-4	TRBJ2-1
CASSKPTGGTDTQYF	TRBV28	TRBJ2-3
CASSVPGTGGYNEQFF	TRBV19	TRBJ2-1
CATSRSSGRAGETQYF	TRBV15	TRBJ2-5
CASSITGAGTEAFF	TRBV19	TRBJ1-1
CASSRLASSTDTQYF	TRBV5-1	TRBJ2-3
CASSSTGQIGTEAFF	TRBV6-1	TRBJ1-1
CASSSGLAPYEQYF	TRBV5-4	TRBJ2-7
CASSLGAGDTQYF	TRBV7-2	TRBJ2-3
CASRYAGVGYNEQFF	TRBV6-5	TRBJ2-1
CASSLGTPTYEQYF	TRBV5-6	TRBJ2-7
CASMVGGGVDTEAFF	TRBV6-5	TRBJ1-1
CASSGADNEQFF	TRBV11-3	TRBJ2-1
CASAARSDEQFF	TRBV12-3/TRBV12-4	TRBJ2-1
CSASERDRGEQETQYF	TRBV20-1	TRBJ2-5
CASSVGLAESSYEQYF	TRBV9	TRBJ2-7
CAWSQGAGQPQHF	TRBV30	TRBJ1-5
CASSSRLTHPYNEQFF	TRBV9	TRBJ2-1
CASSLTSGRFYNEQFF	TRBV19	TRBJ2-1
CACTRGLATEAFF	TRBV30	TRBJ1-1
CAISDHRGQDTGELFF	TRBV10-3	TRBJ2-2
CASSGNRVGTEAFF	TRBV5-1	TRBJ1-1
CASSLTQGNEQFF	TRBV16	TRBJ2-1
CASSGGRYEQYF	TRBV2	TRBJ2-7
CASSPGTAAWETQYF	TRBV28	TRBJ2-5
CASSNAGVRDQPQHF	TRBV6-5	TRBJ1-5
CASSRSGTGNIAFF	TRBV19	TRBJ1-1
CASSREKLGQGSTGELFF	TRBV28	TRBJ2-2
CASSSPTGRHLYGYTF	TRBV5-4	TRBJ1-2
CATSDGLQGDHETQYF	TRBV24-1	TRBJ2-5
CASSDKAGRITDTQYF	TRBV7-2	TRBJ2-3
CASSFWGTGGDEQYF	TRBV11-2	TRBJ2-7
CASSPTHSGDTQYF	TRBV9	TRBJ2-3
CAISPTSGRANNEQFF	TRBV10-3	TRBJ2-1
CASSQETWGEATEAFF	TRBV4-1	TRBJ1-1
CASSVAELALGELFF	TRBV9	TRBJ2-2
CAWTVGVYGYTF	TRBV30	TRBJ1-2
CASSQVRGQGLNEQFF	TRBV4-3	TRBJ2-1
CASTTYNSPLHF	TRBV27	TRBJ1-6
CASSHGLQGYEQYF	TRBV14	TRBJ2-7
CASSLENLSYEQYF	TRBV11-2	TRBJ2-7
CASSQDREGQETQYF	TRBV4-2	TRBJ2-5
CATSRAGQGRNQPQHF	TRBV15	TRBJ1-5
CATSYRDGETQYF	TRBV24-1	TRBJ2-5
CASSTEQGNTYNEQFF	TRBV7-2	TRBJ2-1